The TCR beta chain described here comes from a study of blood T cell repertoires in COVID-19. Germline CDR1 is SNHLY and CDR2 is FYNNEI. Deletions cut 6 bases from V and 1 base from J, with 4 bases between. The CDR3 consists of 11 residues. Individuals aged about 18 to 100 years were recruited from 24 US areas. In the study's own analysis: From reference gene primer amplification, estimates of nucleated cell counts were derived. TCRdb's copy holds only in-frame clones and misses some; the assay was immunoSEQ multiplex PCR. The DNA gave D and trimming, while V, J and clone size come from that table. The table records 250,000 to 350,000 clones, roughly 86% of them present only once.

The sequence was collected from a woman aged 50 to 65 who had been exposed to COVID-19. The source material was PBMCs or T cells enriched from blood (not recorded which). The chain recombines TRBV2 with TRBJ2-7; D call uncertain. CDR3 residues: CASRESYEQYF. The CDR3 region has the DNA TGTGCCAGCAGGGAGTCCTACGAGCAGTACTTC.